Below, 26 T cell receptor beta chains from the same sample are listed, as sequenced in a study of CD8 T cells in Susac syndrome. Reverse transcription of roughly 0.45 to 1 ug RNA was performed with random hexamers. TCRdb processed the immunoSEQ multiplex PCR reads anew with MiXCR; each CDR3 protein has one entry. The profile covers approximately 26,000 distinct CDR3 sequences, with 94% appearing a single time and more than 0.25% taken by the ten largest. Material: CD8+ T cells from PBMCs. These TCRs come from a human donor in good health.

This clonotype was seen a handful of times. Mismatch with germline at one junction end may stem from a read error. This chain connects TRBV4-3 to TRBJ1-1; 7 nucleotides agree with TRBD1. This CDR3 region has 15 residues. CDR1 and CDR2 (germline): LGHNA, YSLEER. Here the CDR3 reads CASSQDRDSYTEAFF. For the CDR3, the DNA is TGCGCCAGCAGTCAAGATCGGGACAGCTACACTGAAGCTTTCTTT.

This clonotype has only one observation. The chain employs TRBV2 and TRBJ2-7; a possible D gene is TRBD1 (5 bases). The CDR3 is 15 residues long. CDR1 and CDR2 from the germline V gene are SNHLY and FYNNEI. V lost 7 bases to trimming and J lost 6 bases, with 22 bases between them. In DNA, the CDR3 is TGTGCCAGCAAGGGGATGGCACTCGCTCCCGGCGAGCAGTACTTC. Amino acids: CASKGMALAPGEQYF.

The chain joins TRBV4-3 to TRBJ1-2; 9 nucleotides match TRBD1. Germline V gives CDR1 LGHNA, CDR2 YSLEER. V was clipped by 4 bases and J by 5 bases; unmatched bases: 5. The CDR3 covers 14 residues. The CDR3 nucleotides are TGCGCCAGCAGCCTCGACAGGGGGGGATATGGCTACACCTTC. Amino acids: CASSLDRGGYGYTF.

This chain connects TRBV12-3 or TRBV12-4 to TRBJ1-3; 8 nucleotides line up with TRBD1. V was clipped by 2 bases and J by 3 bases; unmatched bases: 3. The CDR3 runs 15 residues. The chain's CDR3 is CASSLSGQDGNTIYF. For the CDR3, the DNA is TGTGCCAGCAGTTTATCGGGACAGGATGGAAACACCATATATTTT.

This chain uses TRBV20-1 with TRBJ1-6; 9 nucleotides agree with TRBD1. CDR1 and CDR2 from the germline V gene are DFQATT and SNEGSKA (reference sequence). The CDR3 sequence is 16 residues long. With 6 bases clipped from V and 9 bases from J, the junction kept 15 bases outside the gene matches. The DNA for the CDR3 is TGCAGTGCATCCGGGACAGGGCTTTTCGGTAGTTCACCCCTCCACTTT. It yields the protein CSASGTGLFGSSPLHF.

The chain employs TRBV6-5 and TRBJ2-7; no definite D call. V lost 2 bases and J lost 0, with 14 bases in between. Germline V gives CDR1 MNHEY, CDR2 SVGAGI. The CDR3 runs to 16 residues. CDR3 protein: CASSYTPQGHSYEQYF. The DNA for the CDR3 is TGTGCCAGCAGTTACACCCCTCAAGGTCACTCCTACGAGCAGTACTTC.

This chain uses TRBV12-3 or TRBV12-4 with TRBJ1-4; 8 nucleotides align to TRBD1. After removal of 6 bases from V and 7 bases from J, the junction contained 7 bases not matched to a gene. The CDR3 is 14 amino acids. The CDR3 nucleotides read TGTGCCAGCAGCCGTACAGGGGGTTTTGAAAAACTGTTTTTT. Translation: CASSRTGGFEKLFF.

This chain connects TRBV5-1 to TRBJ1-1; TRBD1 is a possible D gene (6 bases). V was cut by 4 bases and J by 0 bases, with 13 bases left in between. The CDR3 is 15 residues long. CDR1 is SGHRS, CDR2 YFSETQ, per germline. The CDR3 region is CASSRGAGLNTEAFF. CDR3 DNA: TGCGCCAGCAGCCGGGGGGCAGGCCTGAACACTGAAGCTTTCTTT.

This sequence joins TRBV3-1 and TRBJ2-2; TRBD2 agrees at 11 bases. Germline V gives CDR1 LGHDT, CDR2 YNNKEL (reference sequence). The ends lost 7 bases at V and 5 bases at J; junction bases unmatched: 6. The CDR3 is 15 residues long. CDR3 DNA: TGTGCCAGCAACCCCGGGACTAGCGGAACCGGGGAGCTGTTTTTT. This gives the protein CASNPGTSGTGELFF. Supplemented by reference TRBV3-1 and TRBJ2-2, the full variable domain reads DTAVSQTPKYLVTQMGNDKSIKCEQNLGHDTMYWYKQDSKKFLKIMFSYNNKELIINETVPNRFSPKSPDKAHLNLHINSLELGDSAVYFCASNPGTSGTGELFFGEGSRLTVL.

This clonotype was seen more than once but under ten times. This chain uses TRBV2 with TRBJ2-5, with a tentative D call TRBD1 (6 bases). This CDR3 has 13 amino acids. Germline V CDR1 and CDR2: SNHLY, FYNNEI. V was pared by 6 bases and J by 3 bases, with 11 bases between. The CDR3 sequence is CASRFQGKETQYF. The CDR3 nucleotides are TGTGCCAGCAGGTTTCAGGGGAAAGAGACCCAGTACTTC.

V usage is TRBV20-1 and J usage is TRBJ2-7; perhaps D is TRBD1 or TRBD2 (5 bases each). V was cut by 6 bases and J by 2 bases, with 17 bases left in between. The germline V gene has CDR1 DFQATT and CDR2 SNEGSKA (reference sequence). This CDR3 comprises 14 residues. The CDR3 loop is CSASSEGLPYEQYF. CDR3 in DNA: TGCAGTGCCTCCAGTGAGGGGCTTCCCTACGAGCAGTACTTC.

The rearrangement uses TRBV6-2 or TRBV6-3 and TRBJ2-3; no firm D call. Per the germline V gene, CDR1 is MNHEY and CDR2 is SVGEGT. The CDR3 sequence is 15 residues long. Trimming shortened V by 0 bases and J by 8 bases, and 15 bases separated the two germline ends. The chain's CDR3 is CASSYSMKLLPTQYF. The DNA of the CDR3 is TGTGCCAGCAGTTACTCGATGAAGTTGCTTCCTACGCAGTATTTT.

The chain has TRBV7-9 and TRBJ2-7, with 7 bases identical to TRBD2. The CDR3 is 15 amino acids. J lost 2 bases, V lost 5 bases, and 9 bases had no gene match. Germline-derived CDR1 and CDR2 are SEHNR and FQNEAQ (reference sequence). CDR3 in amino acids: CASSPFGGGTYEQYF. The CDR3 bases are TGTGCCAGCAGCCCCTTCGGCGGGGGTACCTACGAGCAGTACTTC.

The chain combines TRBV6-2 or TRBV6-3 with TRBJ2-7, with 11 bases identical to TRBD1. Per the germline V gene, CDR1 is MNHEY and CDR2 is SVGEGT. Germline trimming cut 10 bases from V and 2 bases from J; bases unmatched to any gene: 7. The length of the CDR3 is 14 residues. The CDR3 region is CATSRDRGTYEQYF. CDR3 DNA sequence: TGTGCCACAAGCCGGGACAGGGGGACCTACGAGCAGTACTTC.

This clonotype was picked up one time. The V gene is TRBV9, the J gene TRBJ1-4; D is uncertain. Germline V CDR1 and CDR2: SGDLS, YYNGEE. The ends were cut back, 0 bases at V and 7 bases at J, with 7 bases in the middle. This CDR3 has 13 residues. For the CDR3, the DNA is TGTGCCAGCAGCGTAGAAGGAGGTGAAAAACTGTTTTTT. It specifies CASSVEGGEKLFF.

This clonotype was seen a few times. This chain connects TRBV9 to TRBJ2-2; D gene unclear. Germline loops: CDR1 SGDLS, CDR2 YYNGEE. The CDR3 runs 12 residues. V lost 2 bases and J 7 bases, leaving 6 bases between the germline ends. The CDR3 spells CASSVRNGELFF. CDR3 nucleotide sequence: TGTGCCAGCAGCGTCCGAAACGGGGAGCTGTTTTTT. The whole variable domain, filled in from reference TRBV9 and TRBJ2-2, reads DSGVTQTPKHLITATGQRVTLRCSPRSGDLSVYWYQQSLDQGLQFLIQYYNGEERAKGNILERFSAQQFPDLHSELNLSSLELGDSALYFCASSVRNGELFFGEGSRLTVL.

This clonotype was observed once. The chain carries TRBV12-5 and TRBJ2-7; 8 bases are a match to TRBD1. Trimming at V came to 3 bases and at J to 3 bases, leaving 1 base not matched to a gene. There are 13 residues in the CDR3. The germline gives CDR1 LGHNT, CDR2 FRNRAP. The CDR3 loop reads CASGFGTGYEQYF. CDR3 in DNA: TGTGCTAGTGGTTTTGGGACAGGCTACGAGCAGTACTTC. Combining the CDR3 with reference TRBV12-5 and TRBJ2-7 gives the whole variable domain DARVTQTPRHKVTEMGQEVTMRCQPILGHNTVFWYRQTMMQGLELLAYFRNRAPLDDSGMPKDRFSAEMPDATLATLKIQPSEPRDSAVYFCASGFGTGYEQYFGPGTRLTVT.

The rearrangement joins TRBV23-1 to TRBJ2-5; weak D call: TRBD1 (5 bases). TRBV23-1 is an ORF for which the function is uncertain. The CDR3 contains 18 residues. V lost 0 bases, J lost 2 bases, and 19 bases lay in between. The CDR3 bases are TGCGCCAGCAGTCAATCCACCCCAGGGCCGACAGAGCAAGAGACCCAGTACTTC. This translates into CASSQSTPGPTEQETQYF.

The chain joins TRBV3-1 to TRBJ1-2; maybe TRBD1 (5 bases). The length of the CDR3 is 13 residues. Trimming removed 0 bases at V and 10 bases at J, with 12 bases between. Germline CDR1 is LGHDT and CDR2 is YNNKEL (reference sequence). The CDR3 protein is CASSQESRDFYTF. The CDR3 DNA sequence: TGTGCCAGCAGCCAAGAGTCTAGGGACTTCTACACCTTC.

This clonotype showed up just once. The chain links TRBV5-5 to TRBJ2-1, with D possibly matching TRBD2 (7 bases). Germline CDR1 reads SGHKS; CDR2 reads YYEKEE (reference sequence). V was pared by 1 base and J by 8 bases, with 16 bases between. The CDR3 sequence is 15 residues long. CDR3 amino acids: CASSLNGGRTDEQFF. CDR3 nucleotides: TGTGCCAGCAGCTTGAACGGGGGGCGAACCGATGAGCAGTTCTTC.

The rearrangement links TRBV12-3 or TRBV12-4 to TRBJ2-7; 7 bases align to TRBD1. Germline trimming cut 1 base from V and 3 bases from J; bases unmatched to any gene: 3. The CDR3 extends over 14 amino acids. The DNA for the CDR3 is TGTGCCAGCAGTTTAGGGGGACAGATCTACGAGCAGTACTTC. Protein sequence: CASSLGGQIYEQYF.

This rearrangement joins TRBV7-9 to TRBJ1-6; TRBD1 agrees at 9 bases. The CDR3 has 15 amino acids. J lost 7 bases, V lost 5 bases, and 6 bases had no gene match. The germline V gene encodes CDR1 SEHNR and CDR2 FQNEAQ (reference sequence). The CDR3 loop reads CASSPRTGANSPLHF. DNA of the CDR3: TGTGCCAGCAGCCCCCGGACAGGGGCGAATTCACCCCTCCACTTT.

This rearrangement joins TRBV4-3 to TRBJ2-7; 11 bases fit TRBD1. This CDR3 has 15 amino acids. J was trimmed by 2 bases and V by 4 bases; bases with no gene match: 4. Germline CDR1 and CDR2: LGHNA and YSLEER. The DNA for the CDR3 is TGCGCCAGCAGCCCAGGACAGGGGGCCGCCTACGAGCAGTACTTC. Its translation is CASSPGQGAAYEQYF.

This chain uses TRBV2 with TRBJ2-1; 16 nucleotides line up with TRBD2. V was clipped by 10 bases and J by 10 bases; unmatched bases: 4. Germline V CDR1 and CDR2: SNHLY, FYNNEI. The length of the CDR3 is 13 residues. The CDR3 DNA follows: TGTGCCACCCCGGGACTAGCGGGGGGGGAGCAGTTCTTC. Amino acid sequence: CATPGLAGGEQFF.

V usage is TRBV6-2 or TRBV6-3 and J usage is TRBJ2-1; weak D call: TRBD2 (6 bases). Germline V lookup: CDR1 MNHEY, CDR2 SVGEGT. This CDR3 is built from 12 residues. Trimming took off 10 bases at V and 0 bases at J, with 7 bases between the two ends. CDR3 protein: CATGGSYNEQFF. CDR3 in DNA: TGTGCCACCGGGGGCTCCTACAATGAGCAGTTCTTC.

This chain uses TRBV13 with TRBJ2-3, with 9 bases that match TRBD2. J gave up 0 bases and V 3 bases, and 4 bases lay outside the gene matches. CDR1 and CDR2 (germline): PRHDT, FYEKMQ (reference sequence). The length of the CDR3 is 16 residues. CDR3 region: CASSFRLAGSTDTQYF. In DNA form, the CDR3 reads TGTGCCAGCAGCTTCCGGCTAGCGGGGAGCACAGATACGCAGTATTTT.